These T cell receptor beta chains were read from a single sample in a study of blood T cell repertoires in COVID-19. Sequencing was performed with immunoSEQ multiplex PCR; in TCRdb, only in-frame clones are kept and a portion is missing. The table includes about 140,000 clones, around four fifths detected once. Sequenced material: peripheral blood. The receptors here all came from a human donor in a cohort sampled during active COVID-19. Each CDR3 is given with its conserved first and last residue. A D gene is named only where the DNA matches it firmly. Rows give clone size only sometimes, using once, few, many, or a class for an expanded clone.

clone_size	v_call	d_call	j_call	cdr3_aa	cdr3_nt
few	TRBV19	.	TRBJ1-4	CASSIVINEKLFF	TGTGCCAGTAGTATTGTCATTAATGAAAAACTGTTTTTT
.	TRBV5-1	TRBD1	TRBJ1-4	CASSSTGVKTNEKLFF	TGCGCCAGCAGCTCGACAGGGGTAAAGACTAATGAAAAACTGTTTTTT
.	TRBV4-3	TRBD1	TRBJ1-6	CASSQDLPPTGGNSPLHF	TGCGCCAGCAGCCAAGATTTGCCCCCGACAGGGGGTAATTCACCCCTCCACTTT
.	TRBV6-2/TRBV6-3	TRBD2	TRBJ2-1	CASSYPLTSGLSYNEQFF	TGTGCCAGCAGTTACCCCTTAACTAGCGGGCTCTCCTACAATGAGCAGTTCTTC
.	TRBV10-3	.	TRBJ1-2	CALRRGTNYGYTF	TGTGCCCTACGTAGGGGGACTAACTATGGCTACACCTTC
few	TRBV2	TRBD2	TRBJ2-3	CAISRDYQDTQYF	TGTGCCATTTCCCGGGACTACCAGGATACGCAGTATTTT
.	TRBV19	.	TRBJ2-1	CASSFQDWGVSSYNEQFF	TGTGCCAGTAGTTTTCAGGATTGGGGCGTTAGCTCCTACAATGAGCAGTTCTTC
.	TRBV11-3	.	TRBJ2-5	CASSLGGLRSETQYF	TGTGCCAGCAGCTTAGGTGGACTTCGATCGGAGACCCAGTACTTC
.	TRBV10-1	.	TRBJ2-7	CAGPGTEDLEQYF	TGCGCCGGCCCCGGGACTGAAGACTTAGAGCAGTACTTC
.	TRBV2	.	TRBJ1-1	CAGKANTEAFF	TGTGCCGGCAAAGCGAACACTGAAGCTTTCTTT
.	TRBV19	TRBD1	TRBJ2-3	CASSQGASTDTQYF	TGTGCCAGTTCACAGGGGGCGAGCACAGATACGCAGTATTTT
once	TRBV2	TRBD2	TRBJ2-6	CASSRTSGASGANVLTF	TGTGCCAGCAGTAGGACTAGCGGAGCCTCTGGGGCCAACGTCCTGACTTTC
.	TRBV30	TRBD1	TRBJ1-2	CAWSKTGQSYGYTF	TGTGCCTGGAGCAAGACAGGGCAAAGCTATGGCTACACCTTC
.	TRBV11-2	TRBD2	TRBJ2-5	CASSVTSAGETQYF	TGTGCCAGCAGCGTTACTAGCGCTGGGGAGACCCAGTACTTC
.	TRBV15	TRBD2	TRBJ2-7	CATSLRLAGRRSGVEQYF	TGTGCCACCAGCTTAAGACTAGCGGGGAGGAGGAGCGGGGTCGAGCAGTACTTC
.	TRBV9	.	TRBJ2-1	CASSVAYRDSYNEQFF	TGTGCCAGCAGCGTAGCCTACCGGGACTCCTACAATGAGCAGTTCTTC
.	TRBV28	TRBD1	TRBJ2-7	CATISETGARHEQYF	TGTGCCACCATATCAGAGACAGGGGCAAGACACGAGCAGTACTTC
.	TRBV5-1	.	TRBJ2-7	CASSLGPSRRYEQYF	TGCGCCAGCAGCTTGGGGCCCTCGAGGCGCTACGAGCAGTACTTC
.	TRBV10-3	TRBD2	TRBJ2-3	CAIRPGLAVPTDTQYF	TGTGCCATCAGACCGGGACTAGCGGTTCCCACAGATACGCAGTATTTT
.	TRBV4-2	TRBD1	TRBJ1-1	CASSQGDRENTEAFF	TGTGCCAGCAGCCAAGGTGACAGGGAGAACACTGAAGCTTTCTTT
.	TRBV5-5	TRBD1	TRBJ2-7	CASSLSGQTYEQYF	TGTGCCAGCAGCTTGTCGGGACAGACTTACGAGCAGTACTTC
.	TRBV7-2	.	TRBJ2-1	CASSWRWTNEQFF	TGTGCCAGCAGCTGGAGGTGGACCAATGAGCAGTTCTTC
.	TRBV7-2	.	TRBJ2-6	CASSPDTGANVLTF	TGTGCCAGCAGCCCAGACACTGGGGCCAACGTCCTGACTTTC
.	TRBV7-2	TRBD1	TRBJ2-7	CASSQTTGGSPEQYF	TGTGCCAGCAGCCAGACGACAGGGGGCTCTCCCGAGCAGTACTTC
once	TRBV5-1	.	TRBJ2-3	CASSLEERGTDTQYF	TGCGCCAGCAGCTTGGAGGAGCGGGGCACAGATACGCAGTATTTT
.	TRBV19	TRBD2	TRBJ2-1	CASTRLAGGGNEQFF	TGTGCCAGTACCCGACTAGCGGGAGGTGGCAATGAGCAGTTCTTC
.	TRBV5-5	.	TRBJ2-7	CASSPTHGTAFYEQYF	TGTGCCAGCAGCCCGACCCACGGGACTGCCTTTTACGAGCAGTACTTC
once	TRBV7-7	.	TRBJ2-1	CASSSGHQDEQFF	TGTGCTAGCAGCTCCGGACATCAGGATGAGCAGTTCTTC
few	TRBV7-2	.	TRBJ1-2	CASSLDRQGRGYTF	TGTGCCAGCAGCTTAGATAGGCAGGGAAGGGGCTACACCTTC
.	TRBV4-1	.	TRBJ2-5	CASSQSPSGMETQYF	TGCGCCAGCAGCCAATCACCGTCCGGGATGGAGACCCAGTACTTC
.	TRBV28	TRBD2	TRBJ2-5	CASSPTSGGKETQYF	TGTGCCAGCAGTCCGACTAGCGGGGGGAAAGAGACCCAGTACTTC
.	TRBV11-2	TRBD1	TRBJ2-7	CASSLAGHRGRGYEQYF	TGTGCCAGCAGCTTAGCGGGCCACAGGGGCCGGGGCTACGAGCAGTACTTC
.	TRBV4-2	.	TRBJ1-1	CASSQPRFSTEAFF	TGTGCCAGCAGCCAACCCAGATTCTCCACTGAAGCTTTCTTT
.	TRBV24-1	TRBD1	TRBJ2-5	CATSEGTGGGETQYF	TGTGCCACCAGTGAGGGGACAGGGGGCGGCGAGACCCAGTACTTC
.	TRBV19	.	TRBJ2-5	CASSISSGSETQYF	TGTGCCAGTAGTATAAGTAGCGGATCTGAGACCCAGTACTTC
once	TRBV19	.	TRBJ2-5	CASSTNQGPEMYQETQYF	TGTGCCAGTAGTACCAATCAGGGGCCCGAAATGTACCAAGAGACCCAGTACTTC
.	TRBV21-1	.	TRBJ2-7	CASSKSEVGTGVGEFYEQYF	TGTGCCAGCAGCAAATCAGAGGTAGGGACAGGGGTTGGTGAGTTCTACGAGCAGTACTTC
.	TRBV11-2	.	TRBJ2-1	CASSLRPYPSGVEQFF	TGTGCCAGCAGCTTGCGACCATATCCTTCGGGAGTCGAGCAGTTCTTC
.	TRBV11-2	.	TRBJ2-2	CASRPTAGNTGELFF	TGTGCCAGCAGGCCTACCGCAGGAAACACCGGGGAGCTGTTTTTT
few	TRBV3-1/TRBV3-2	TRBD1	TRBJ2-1	CASSQGWDRGYNEQFF	TGTGCCAGCAGCCAAGGGTGGGACAGGGGCTACAATGAGCAGTTCTTC
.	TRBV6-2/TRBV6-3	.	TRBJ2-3	CASSYSKVLGRLSTDTQYF	TGTGCCAGCAGTTACTCGAAGGTTCTCGGCAGGTTAAGCACAGATACGCAGTATTTT
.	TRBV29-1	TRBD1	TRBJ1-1	CSTRQGPRGTEAFF	TGCAGCACGAGACAGGGGCCTAGGGGAACTGAAGCTTTCTTT
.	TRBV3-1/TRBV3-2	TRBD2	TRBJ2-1	CASSSVGRESIDNEQFF	TGTGCCAGCAGCTCCGTCGGGCGGGAGTCTATCGACAATGAGCAGTTCTTC
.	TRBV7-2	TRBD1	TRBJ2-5	CASSPDRGTETQYF	TGTGCCAGCAGTCCTGACAGGGGCACAGAGACCCAGTACTTC
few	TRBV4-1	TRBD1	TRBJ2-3	CASSNRDRGITDTQYF	TGCGCCAGCAGCAACCGGGACAGGGGAATCACAGATACGCAGTATTTT
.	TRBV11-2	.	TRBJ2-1	CASSLWDIDNEQFF	TGTGCCAGCAGCTTATGGGACATCGACAATGAGCAGTTCTTC
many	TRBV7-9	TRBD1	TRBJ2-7	CASSTRTGASSYEQYF	TGTGCCAGCAGCACCAGGACAGGGGCGAGCTCCTACGAGCAGTACTTC
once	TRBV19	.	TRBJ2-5	CASRPPGSRETQYF	TGTGCCAGTAGACCACCCGGGTCAAGGGAGACCCAGTACTTC
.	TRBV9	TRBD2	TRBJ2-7	CASSAGTSVYEQYF	TGTGCCAGCAGCGCCGGGACTAGCGTCTACGAGCAGTACTTC
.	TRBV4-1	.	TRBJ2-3	CASSQDRAGVRDTQYF	TGCGCCAGCAGCCAAGATAGGGCAGGGGTTAGAGATACGCAGTATTTT
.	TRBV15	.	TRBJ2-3	CATSRAGRMETDTQYF	TGTGCCACCAGCAGAGCGGGGAGGATGGAAACAGATACGCAGTATTTT